This T cell receptor (beta chain) is drawn from a study of OX40 agonist ivuxolimab in advanced cancers. Trimming pared 2 bases from V and 5 bases from J, leaving 9 bases between. CDR1 and CDR2 (germline): SGHTA, FQGNSA. The CDR3 consists of 14 residues. TCRdb's table, derived via immunoSEQ multiplex PCR, lists solely in-frame clones and lacks some. The table lists over 30,000 clones, approximately 80% of them singletons, with about 2.7% in the top ten. The chain recombines TRBV7-2 with TRBJ1-4, with D tentatively TRBD1 (6 bases). The receptor was isolated from an adult with an advanced solid tumor such as melanoma, head and neck, liver or kidney cancer. Here the sequenced sample was CD4+ or CD8+ T cells sorted from blood, taken in a trial of the OX40 agonist ivuxolimab. The CDR3 DNA follows: TGTGCCAGCAGCTTAAGCCAGGGGAATGAAAAACTGTTTTTT. Translated: CASSLSQGNEKLFF.